This TCR beta chain was identified during a study of molecular identifiers for immune sequencing clone quantification. Study results and limitations: Even with some 920,000 naive cells present, spiked Jurkat TCR RNA from one cell was reportedly detectable.

TCRdb re-analysed the PCR reads in MiXCR, keeping a single row per CDR3 protein. The profile shows about 510,000 distinct CDR3 sequences, about 25% of them singletons. Regarding this clonotype: Its antigen is still unknown.

Naive CD8 T cells underwent sorting with the CD8+CD4-CCR7+CD45RA+ definition. The CDR3 has 16 residues. The V gene end was trimmed by 5 bases and the J gene end by 5 bases; junction bases not matched to a gene: 12. Germline V gene data show CDR1 as SEHNR and CDR2 as FQNEAQ (reference sequence). The TCR was taken from a human donor in good health. Some libraries in this study had Jurkat cell RNA spiked in. The V gene is TRBV7-9, the J gene TRBJ2-3, with 8 nucleotides matching TRBD2. The sequencing input was naive CD8+ T cells from blood, with Jurkat cell RNA spiked in. Subset: FACS-sorted CD8+CD4-CCR7+CD45RA+ naive T cells. CDR3 in DNA: TGTGCCAGCAGCCACCGACGCGGGGGGCGTCGAGATACGCAGTATTTT. It codes for CASSHRRGGRRDTQYF.